The 18 T cell receptor beta chains below come from one sample, sequenced in a study of T-cell memory formation after mild COVID-19. One entry per CDR3 protein results from TCRdb running MiXCR on the 5' RACE reads. The sample consists of roughly 86,000 distinct CDR3 sequences, around 16% of them appearing once. The sequenced sample consisted of PBMCs or a T cell subset sorted from them (not recorded which). The receptor source for this set is a man between 18 and 29 years old who had mild COVID-19 (a few samples of this study predate the infection). Cell type and time point are not known.

The rearrangement joins TRBV18 to TRBJ2-7, with D possibly TRBD2 on 7 matching bases. Germline V gene sequence: CDR1 KGHSH, CDR2 LQKENI. There are 14 residues in the CDR3. V dropped 1 base and J dropped 5 bases, with 12 bases sitting between them. In DNA, the CDR3 is TGTGCCAGCTCACCACAGGGGGGGCCAGACGAGCAGTACGTC. Its translation: CASSPQGGPDEQYV.

This clonotype was counted between two and nine times. The gene calls are TRBV10-3 and TRBJ2-7; 9 bases line up with TRBD1. This CDR3 is 14 amino acids long. Unmatched junction bases numbered 5, after V lost 3 bases and J lost 5 bases. CDR1 is ENHRY, CDR2 SYGVKD, per germline. CDR3 sequence: CAISDPDRGHEQYV. The CDR3 coding sequence is TGTGCCATCAGTGACCCGGACAGGGGTCACGAGCAGTACGTC.

This clonotype was counted many times. This sequence joins TRBV4-3 and TRBJ2-7; D not certain. V was trimmed by 4 bases and J by 5 bases, leaving 21 bases between them. The V gene's germline CDR1 is LGHNA and CDR2 YSLEER. CDR3 length: 16 amino acids. For the CDR3, the DNA is TGCGCCAGCAGCCTCCGGGCAGGAACTTTCTTCGACGAGCAGTACTTC. The encoded protein is CASSLRAGTFFDEQYF.

The chain couples TRBV6-6 to TRBJ2-5; D uncertain. V was clipped by 1 base and J by 3 bases, with 12 bases between them. Germline lookup yields CDR1 MNHNY and CDR2 SVGAGI (reference sequence). The CDR3 extends over 15 amino acids. The CDR3 DNA reads as TGTGCCAGCAGTTACTACGGACGGGTGGAAGAGACCCAGTACTTC. Translation gives CASSYYGRVEETQYF.

This clonotype was counted between two and nine times. The J gene is TRBJ2-1, the V gene TRBV2, with D possibly being TRBD2 (5 bases). The V end lost 11 bases, the J end lost 5 bases, and 13 bases lay between the germline ends. The CDR3 length is 12 residues. From germline, CDR1 is SNHLY and CDR2 FYNNEI. The chain's CDR3 is CAAGRGDNEQFF. In nucleotides, the CDR3 is TGTGCCGCGGGTCGGGGAGACAATGAGCAGTTCTTC.

The V call is TRBV10-2, the J call TRBJ2-3; D may be TRBD1 (5 bases). Germline V gene sequence: CDR1 WSHSY, CDR2 SAAADI. V was cut by 2 bases and J by 7 bases, with 19 bases left in between. The CDR3 has 16 amino acids. CDR3 sequence reads: CASSEAPSGRVNTQYF. The CDR3 DNA reads TGCGCCAGCAGTGAGGCCCCGTCGGGCAGGGTTAATACGCAGTATTTT.

This clonotype has only a few counts. This chain links TRBV9 with TRBJ2-7; D may be TRBD1 (5 bases). The ends were cut back, 2 bases at V and 3 bases at J, with 12 bases in the middle. Germline V gene data show CDR1 as SGDLS and CDR2 as YYNGEE. CDR3 length: 14 residues. The CDR3 loop reads CASSVAGINYEQYF. The CDR3 DNA sequence: TGTGCCAGCAGCGTGGCAGGGATAAACTACGAGCAGTACTTC.

In DNA, the CDR3 is TGCAGTGCTAGGTTGGCCTGCGAGCAGTACTTC. As protein: CSARLACEQYF. The V gene is TRBV20-1, the J gene TRBJ2-7; D call uncertain. Trimming removed 3 bases from V and 6 bases from J, with 9 bases in between. This CDR3 contains 11 residues. The germline CDR1 and CDR2 sequences are DFQATT and SNEGSKA (reference sequence).

The gene calls are TRBV7-3 and TRBJ2-1; the match to TRBD2 covers 10 bases. This CDR3 is built from 14 residues. Trimming at V came to 6 bases and at J to 9 bases, leaving 8 bases not matched to a gene. Germline V CDR1 and CDR2: SGHTA, FQGTGA. CDR3 nucleotides: TGTGCCAGCAGGCCCAGCGGGGGGGCCCCTGAGCAGTTCTTC. It specifies CASRPSGGAPEQFF.

The gene calls are TRBV27 and TRBJ1-5, with 10 bases that match TRBD1. The CDR3 is 15 residues long. V trimming: 4 bases; J trimming: 14 bases; junction bases outside the gene matches: 14. Germline V gene sequence: CDR1 MNHEY, CDR2 SMNVEV (reference sequence). Here the CDR3 reads CASSSRTGGEFRKHF. The CDR3 DNA follows: TGTGCCAGCAGTTCCAGGACAGGGGGTGAATTCCGTAAGCATTTT.

This chain links TRBV29-1 with TRBJ2-5, with a possible D match to TRBD1 (6 bases). Trimming pared 6 bases from V and 5 bases from J, leaving 16 bases between. CDR1 is SQVTM, CDR2 ANQGSEA, per germline. The CDR3 spans 13 residues. CDR3 sequence (DNA): TGCAGCGTCATAGGACTTCAGGGGGAGACCCAGTACTTC. This codes for CSVIGLQGETQYF.

The V gene is TRBV7-6, the J gene TRBJ2-5, with 11 bases matching TRBD2. The CDR3 contains 16 residues. Germline CDR1 is SGHVS and CDR2 is FNYEAQ. J gave up 1 base and V 5 bases, and 6 bases lay outside the gene matches. The CDR3 DNA reads as TGTGCCAGCAGCGTGACTAGCGGGGCCCTCCAAGAGACCCAGTACTTC. This gives the protein CASSVTSGALQETQYF.

The J gene is TRBJ2-1, the V gene TRBV4-2, with TRBD1 as a possible D gene (5 bases). Trimming stripped 0 bases from V and 6 bases from J, with 12 bases between. This CDR3 comprises 15 residues. Germline V gene data show CDR1 as LGHNA and CDR2 as YNFKEQ. CDR3 coding DNA: TGTGCCAGCAGCCAAGATATCGGCAGGGTCAATGAGCAGTTCTTC. Protein sequence: CASSQDIGRVNEQFF.

This chain uses TRBV6-2 or TRBV6-3 with TRBJ2-3, with D possibly being TRBD1 or TRBD2 (5 bases each). The CDR3 is 16 residues long. Germline V gene lookup returns CDR1 MNHEY and CDR2 SVGEGT. V lost 2 bases to trimming and J lost 0 bases, with 12 bases between them. CDR3 sequence reads: CASSYDGTASTDTQYF. In DNA form, the CDR3 reads TGTGCCAGCAGTTACGACGGGACGGCGAGCACAGATACGCAGTATTTT.

This clonotype was observed a handful of times. This chain links TRBV27 with TRBJ1-6; D is ambiguous. Germline lookup yields CDR1 MNHEY and CDR2 SMNVEV (reference sequence). CDR3 length: 15 amino acids. V was cut by 3 bases and J by 4 bases, with 10 bases left in between. The CDR3: CASSLAGSYNSPLHF. CDR3 in DNA: TGTGCCAGCAGTTTGGCGGGGAGTTATAATTCACCCCTCCACTTT.

Only a few counts were recorded for this clonotype. The V and J genes are TRBV6-5 and TRBJ2-2; 9 bases are a match to TRBD1. The V and J ends lost 2 bases and 4 bases, in that order; junction bases with no gene match: 2. This CDR3 spans 15 amino acids. Germline V gene data show CDR1 as MNHEY and CDR2 as SVGAGI. CDR3 sequence: CASSYGQGPTGELFF. CDR3 coding DNA: TGTGCCAGCAGTTACGGACAGGGGCCCACCGGGGAGCTGTTTTTT.

The V call is TRBV9, the J call TRBJ2-3; 9 nucleotides align to TRBD2. Trimming removed 0 bases from V and 7 bases from J; junction bases left unmatched: 18. Germline CDR1 and CDR2: SGDLS and YYNGEE. This CDR3 contains 19 residues. This CDR3 is CASSVGVFVRGGALYTQYF. In DNA form, the CDR3 reads TGTGCCAGCAGCGTAGGAGTTTTCGTACGCGGGGGGGCCCTATATACGCAGTATTTT.

The gene calls are TRBV4-1 and TRBJ1-1; 10 bases align to TRBD1. V dropped 2 bases and J dropped 10; count of bases not matched to a gene: 10. Germline CDR1 reads MGHRA; CDR2 reads YSYEKL. The CDR3 covers 15 residues. CDR3 sequence: CASSQLTGTGVIAFF. As DNA, the CDR3 is TGCGCCAGCAGCCAACTAACGGGGACAGGGGTGATAGCTTTCTTT.